The present TCR beta chain was sequenced within a study of control samples from healthy donors and cancer patients. The germline gives CDR1 SNHLY, CDR2 FYNNEI. The V end lost 6 bases, the J end lost 6 bases, and 17 bases lay between the germline ends. The CDR3 totals 15 residues. This clone was seen only once. Sequencing used immunoSEQ multiplex PCR; TCRdb keeps in-frame clones, though not all of them. This table holds 85,000 to 90,000 clones, 86% found once. The TCR was taken from a man younger than 40 in good health. What was sequenced was blood. The chain carries TRBV2 and TRBJ1-4, with D unresolved. DNA for the CDR3: TGTGCCAGCAGCCCGTCAGGAGGGAGGGATGAAAAACTGTTTTTT. This translates into CASSPSGGRDEKLFF.